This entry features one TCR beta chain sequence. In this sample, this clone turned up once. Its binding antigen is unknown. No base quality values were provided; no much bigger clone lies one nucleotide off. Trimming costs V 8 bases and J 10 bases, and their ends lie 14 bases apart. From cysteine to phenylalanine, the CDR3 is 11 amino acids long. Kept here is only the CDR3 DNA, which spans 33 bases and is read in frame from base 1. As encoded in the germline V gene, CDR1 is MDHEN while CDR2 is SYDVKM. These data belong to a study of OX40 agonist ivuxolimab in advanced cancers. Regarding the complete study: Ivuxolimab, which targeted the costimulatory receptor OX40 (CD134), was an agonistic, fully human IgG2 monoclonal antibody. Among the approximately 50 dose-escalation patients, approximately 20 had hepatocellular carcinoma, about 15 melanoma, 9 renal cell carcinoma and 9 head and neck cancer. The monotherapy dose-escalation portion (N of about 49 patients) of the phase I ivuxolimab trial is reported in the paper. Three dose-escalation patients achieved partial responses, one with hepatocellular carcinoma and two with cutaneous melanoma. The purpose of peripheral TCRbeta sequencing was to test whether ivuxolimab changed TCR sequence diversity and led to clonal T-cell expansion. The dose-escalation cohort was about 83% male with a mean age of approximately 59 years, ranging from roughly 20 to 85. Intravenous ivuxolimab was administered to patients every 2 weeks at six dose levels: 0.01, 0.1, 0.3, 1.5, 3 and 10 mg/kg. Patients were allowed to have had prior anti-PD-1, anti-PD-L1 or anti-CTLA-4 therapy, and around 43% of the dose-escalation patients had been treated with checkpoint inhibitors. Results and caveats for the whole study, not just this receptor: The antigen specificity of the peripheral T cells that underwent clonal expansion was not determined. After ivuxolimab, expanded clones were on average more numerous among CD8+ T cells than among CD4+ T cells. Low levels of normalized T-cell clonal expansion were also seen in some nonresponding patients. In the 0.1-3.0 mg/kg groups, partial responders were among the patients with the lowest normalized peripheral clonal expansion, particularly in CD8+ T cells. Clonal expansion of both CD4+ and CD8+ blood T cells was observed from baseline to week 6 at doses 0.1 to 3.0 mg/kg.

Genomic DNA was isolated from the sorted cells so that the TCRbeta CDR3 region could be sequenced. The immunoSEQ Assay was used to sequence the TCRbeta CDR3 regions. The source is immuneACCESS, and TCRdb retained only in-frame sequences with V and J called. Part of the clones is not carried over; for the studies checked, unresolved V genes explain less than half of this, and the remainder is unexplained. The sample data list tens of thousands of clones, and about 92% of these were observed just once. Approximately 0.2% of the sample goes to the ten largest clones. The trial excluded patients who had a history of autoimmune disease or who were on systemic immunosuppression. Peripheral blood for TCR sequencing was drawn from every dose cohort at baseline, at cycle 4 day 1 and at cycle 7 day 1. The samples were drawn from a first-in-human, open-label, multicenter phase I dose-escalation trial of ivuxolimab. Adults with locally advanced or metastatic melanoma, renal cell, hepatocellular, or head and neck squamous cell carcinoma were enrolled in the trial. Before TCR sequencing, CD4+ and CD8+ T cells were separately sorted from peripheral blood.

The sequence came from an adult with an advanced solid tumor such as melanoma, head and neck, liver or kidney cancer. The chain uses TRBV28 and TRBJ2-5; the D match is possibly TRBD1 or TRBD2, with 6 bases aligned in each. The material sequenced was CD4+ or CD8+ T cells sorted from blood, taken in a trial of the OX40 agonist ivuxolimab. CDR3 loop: CASSPRGVQYF. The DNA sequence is TGTGCCAGCTCCCCTAGGGGGGTCCAGTACTTC.